The rows below give T cell receptor beta chains drawn from one sample of a study of cytomegalovirus exposure and HLA in healthy donors. This table comes from immunoSEQ multiplex PCR, and its TCRdb copy is limited to in-frame clones, with some not included. The data show approximately 150,000 clones, around four fifths seen once. Specimen: PBMCs. These receptors originate from a man aged 30 to 39 in good health and CMV-seropositive. CDR3s include the opening cysteine and the closing phenylalanine or tryptophan. Each record gives: J gene, V gene, clone size, D gene, CDR3 DNA, CDR3 protein. The D gene is left open where the match is weak. Not all rows give a size; the values are once, few, many and, for expanded clones, a class.

J: TRBJ2-7
V: TRBV4-3
size: NA
D: TRBD1
DNA: TGCGCCAGCAGCCAAGACAGGGGGCCTTCCTACGAGCAGTACTTC
CDR3: CASSQDRGPSYEQYF

J: TRBJ2-6
V: TRBV30
size: NA
D: NA
DNA: TGTGCCTCCGGGGTGGGTGGGGCCAACGTCCTGACTTTC
CDR3: CASGVGGANVLTF

J: TRBJ2-1
V: TRBV19
size: few
D: TRBD1
DNA: TGTGCCAGTAAAAGCCGGGACAGGGGGGGCAATGAGCAGTTCTTC
CDR3: CASKSRDRGGNEQFF

J: TRBJ1-3
V: TRBV27
size: NA
D: NA
DNA: TGTGCCAGCAGTTCTCTTCACAGTGCACCCTCTGGAAACACCATATATTTT
CDR3: CASSSLHSAPSGNTIYF

J: TRBJ2-2
V: TRBV7-2
size: NA
D: TRBD2
DNA: TGTGCCAGCAGCTTAGTGGCTAGCGGGGAGAACGGGGAGCTGTTTTTT
CDR3: CASSLVASGENGELFF

J: TRBJ1-4
V: TRBV6-5
size: NA
D: NA
DNA: TGTGCCACGATGGGGACATCCCATGAAAAACTGTTTTTT
CDR3: CATMGTSHEKLFF

J: TRBJ2-2
V: TRBV4-2
size: few
D: TRBD2
DNA: TGTGCCAGCAGCCAAGAAGAGACTAGCAACACCGGGGAGCTGTTTTTT
CDR3: CASSQEETSNTGELFF

J: TRBJ2-1
V: TRBV9
size: NA
D: TRBD2
DNA: TGTGCCAGCAGCGTAGAAGGCACTAGCGGATTTGAGCAGTTCTTC
CDR3: CASSVEGTSGFEQFF

J: TRBJ2-6
V: TRBV5-1
size: NA
D: NA
DNA: TGCGCCAGCAGCAACAGGAACTCTGGGGCCAACGTCCTGACTTTC
CDR3: CASSNRNSGANVLTF

J: TRBJ1-1
V: TRBV29-1
size: once
D: NA
DNA: TGCAGCGGTACACAGGGAACGAACACTGAAGCTTTCTTT
CDR3: CSGTQGTNTEAFF

J: TRBJ1-5
V: TRBV10-1
size: NA
D: NA
DNA: TGCGCCAGCAGTGTCGGACAGCCTTATAGCAATCAGCCCCAGCATTTT
CDR3: CASSVGQPYSNQPQHF

J: TRBJ2-3
V: TRBV6-6
size: NA
D: NA
DNA: TGTGCCAGCAGACGGGACTTCAGCACAGATACGCAGTATTTT
CDR3: CASRRDFSTDTQYF

J: TRBJ1-1
V: TRBV7-2
size: once
D: NA
DNA: TGTGCCAGCAGTCCCACACGAACCCCAAGAGCTTTCTTT
CDR3: CASSPTRTPRAFF

J: TRBJ2-1
V: TRBV5-1
size: NA
D: NA
DNA: TGCGCCAGCGGGGCAGGGGCATCCTACAATGAGCAGTTCTTC
CDR3: CASGAGASYNEQFF

J: TRBJ1-1
V: TRBV7-9
size: NA
D: NA
DNA: TGTGCCAGCAGGCCAGGGGCGGGACCGGGGGGGAACACTGAAGCTTTCTTT
CDR3: CASRPGAGPGGNTEAFF

J: TRBJ1-4
V: TRBV30
size: NA
D: TRBD1
DNA: TGTGCCTGGGCAGACAGGGATGGTGAAAAACTGTTTTTT
CDR3: CAWADRDGEKLFF

J: TRBJ2-5
V: TRBV28
size: NA
D: NA
DNA: TGTGCCAGCAGGGAACGTAGACAGGAGACCCAGTACTTC
CDR3: CASRERRQETQYF

J: TRBJ1-2
V: TRBV27
size: NA
D: TRBD1
DNA: TGTGCCAGCACCAAGGGACAGGCTGGGATGGACGGCTACACCTTC
CDR3: CASTKGQAGMDGYTF

J: TRBJ2-1
V: TRBV9
size: NA
D: TRBD1
DNA: TGTGCCAGCAGCAGTTTGGACAGGGCGGGCAATGAGCAGTTCTTC
CDR3: CASSSLDRAGNEQFF

J: TRBJ2-7
V: TRBV7-2
size: few
D: NA
DNA: TGTGCCAGCAGCTTCTATAGCGGATACGAGCAGTACTTC
CDR3: CASSFYSGYEQYF

J: TRBJ1-5
V: TRBV27
size: NA
D: NA
DNA: TGTGCCAGCAGTTTTGCAGGGTATCAGCCCCAGCATTTT
CDR3: CASSFAGYQPQHF

J: TRBJ1-1
V: TRBV5-1
size: NA
D: NA
DNA: TGCGCCAGCAGCTTGAGTCAGGATGAGAACACTGAAGCTTTCTTT
CDR3: CASSLSQDENTEAFF

J: TRBJ2-1
V: TRBV5-4
size: NA
D: TRBD1
DNA: TGTGCCAGCAGCTTCAGGACAGGGGACGATGAGCAGTTCTTC
CDR3: CASSFRTGDDEQFF

J: TRBJ2-1
V: TRBV7-2
size: NA
D: TRBD2
DNA: TGTGCCAGCAGCTTTTCCCTAGCGGGGCCCAATGAGCAGTTCTTC
CDR3: CASSFSLAGPNEQFF

J: TRBJ2-3
V: TRBV7-8
size: NA
D: TRBD2
DNA: TGTGCCAGCAGCCCGAACCTTAGCGGGTCTAGCACAGATACGCAGTATTTT
CDR3: CASSPNLSGSSTDTQYF

J: TRBJ1-2
V: TRBV4-3
size: NA
D: NA
DNA: TGCGCCAGCAGCCAAGATGGGGGGGGCAATGGCTACACCTTC
CDR3: CASSQDGGGNGYTF

J: TRBJ2-1
V: TRBV6-6
size: NA
D: TRBD1
DNA: TGTGCCAGCAGACAACCGGGACAGGGCTATGAGCAGTTCTTC
CDR3: CASRQPGQGYEQFF

J: TRBJ2-5
V: TRBV7-3
size: NA
D: TRBD1
DNA: TGTGCCAGCAGCTTAAACCCGACAGGGTTAGGAGAGACCCAGTACTTC
CDR3: CASSLNPTGLGETQYF

J: TRBJ2-1
V: TRBV5-8
size: NA
D: TRBD2
DNA: TGTGCCAGCAGCTTGGGATGGGTTAGCGGGGAGAATGAGCAGTTCTTC
CDR3: CASSLGWVSGENEQFF

J: TRBJ2-7
V: TRBV7-2
size: NA
D: NA
DNA: TGTGCCAGCAGCTTAGCGCGTGAGCAGTACTTC
CDR3: CASSLAREQYF

J: TRBJ1-4
V: TRBV5-1
size: NA
D: NA
DNA: TGCGCCAGCAGCTTGAAGGGAGGATGGGATGAAAAACTGTTTTTT
CDR3: CASSLKGGWDEKLFF

J: TRBJ2-7
V: TRBV6-5
size: NA
D: TRBD2
DNA: TGTGCCAGCAGCCAAGGGACTAGGGGCCGGGGGCAGTACTTC
CDR3: CASSQGTRGRGQYF

J: TRBJ1-3
V: TRBV7-6
size: NA
D: NA
DNA: TGTGCCAGCAGCTTAGCTCTCCGGGGGCCGGGGGGCTTAGGAGGAAACACCATATATTTT
CDR3: CASSLALRGPGGLGGNTIYF

J: TRBJ1-5
V: TRBV4-2
size: NA
D: TRBD1
DNA: TGTGCCAGCAGCCAACAGTACAGGGGAGGAAATCAGCCCCAGCATTTT
CDR3: CASSQQYRGGNQPQHF

J: TRBJ1-2
V: TRBV27
size: NA
D: TRBD1
DNA: TGTGCCAGCAGTCCACAGGGGGCTCGGGGCTACACCTTC
CDR3: CASSPQGARGYTF

J: TRBJ2-5
V: TRBV2
size: NA
D: NA
DNA: TGTGCCAGCAGTGAAACCGAGTACCAAGAGACCCAGTACTTC
CDR3: CASSETEYQETQYF

J: TRBJ1-2
V: TRBV7-9
size: NA
D: NA
DNA: TGTGCCAGCAGCTTAGCGAGACAGCCTCCTAACTATGGCTACACCTTC
CDR3: CASSLARQPPNYGYTF

J: TRBJ1-1
V: TRBV13
size: NA
D: NA
DNA: TGTGCCAGCAGCCCTGTTGGGGACACTTTATTTACTGAAGCTTTCTTT
CDR3: CASSPVGDTLFTEAFF

J: TRBJ1-2
V: TRBV5-1
size: NA
D: NA
DNA: TGCGCCAGCAGCTTTTCCGGACATAACGATGGCTACACCTTC
CDR3: CASSFSGHNDGYTF

J: TRBJ1-2
V: TRBV5-1
size: NA
D: TRBD1
DNA: TGCGCCAGCAGCCCCGGGACAGGGTCGCCCTACACCTTC
CDR3: CASSPGTGSPYTF

J: TRBJ2-1
V: TRBV27
size: NA
D: NA
DNA: TGTGCCAGCAGCCCCGGGACTGGGAACAATGAGCAGTTCTTC
CDR3: CASSPGTGNNEQFF